This T cell receptor beta chain was documented in a study of CD8+ T cells in alopecia areata. Study-level findings and limits: In patients, TCRs were shared less clearly than in mice, and HLA may possibly be involved. Researchers report lesional scalp, most notably alopecia totalis/universalis, outstripped normal scalp in clonality.

PBMCs were stained for CD3, CD4 and CD8, and CD4+ and CD8+ T cells were sorted. RNA was extracted and reverse transcribed into cDNA as the sequencing template. Method: immunoSEQ multiplex PCR; TCRdb's copy keeps in-frame clones and lacks some. Among over 90,000 clones listed, 55% were seen once. In regard to this clone: Its antigen is still unknown.

The CDR3 has 13 amino acids. The ends were cut back, 7 bases at V and 7 bases at J, with 16 bases in the middle. CDR1 and CDR2 from the germline V gene are SQVTM and ANQGSEA. This TCR was recovered from a human donor in good health. The sample was CD4+ T cells sorted from blood. The chain has TRBV29-1 and TRBJ1-4, with D tentatively TRBD1 (6 bases). CDR3 amino acids: CSAHGTSGEKLFF. Written as DNA, the CDR3 is TGCAGCGCCCACGGGACATCAGGTGAAAAACTGTTTTTT.